Listed here is a single T cell receptor (beta chain). This entry comes from a study of blood T cell repertoires in COVID-19. Study-wide context: From the United States, Italy and Spain came samples of acute and convalescent COVID-19. Sample material is recorded as cDNA or gDNA derived from T cells, B-cell-depleted T cells, or PBMCs.

Authors' data handling: The assay estimated nucleated cells by amplifying reference gene primers. The protocol was immunoSEQ multiplex PCR, while the TCRdb copy is restricted to in-frame clones and leaves out a portion. D and trimming come from the DNA, and the V and J calls and clone size come from that table. The table has about 120,000 clones, roughly 79% seen once. Germline assignment: CDR1 SEHNR and CDR2 FQNEAQ (reference sequence). The V end lost 3 bases, the J end lost 0 bases, and 15 bases lay between the germline ends. The CDR3 totals 17 residues. The chain employs TRBV7-9 and TRBJ1-3, with TRBD1 as a possible D gene (5 bases). The sample was peripheral blood. The source of this sequence is an older man with acute or convalescent COVID-19. CDR3 in DNA: TGTGCCAGCAGCTTCGGTATAAGGGGATACTCTGGAAACACCATATATTTT. Protein product: CASSFGIRGYSGNTIYF.